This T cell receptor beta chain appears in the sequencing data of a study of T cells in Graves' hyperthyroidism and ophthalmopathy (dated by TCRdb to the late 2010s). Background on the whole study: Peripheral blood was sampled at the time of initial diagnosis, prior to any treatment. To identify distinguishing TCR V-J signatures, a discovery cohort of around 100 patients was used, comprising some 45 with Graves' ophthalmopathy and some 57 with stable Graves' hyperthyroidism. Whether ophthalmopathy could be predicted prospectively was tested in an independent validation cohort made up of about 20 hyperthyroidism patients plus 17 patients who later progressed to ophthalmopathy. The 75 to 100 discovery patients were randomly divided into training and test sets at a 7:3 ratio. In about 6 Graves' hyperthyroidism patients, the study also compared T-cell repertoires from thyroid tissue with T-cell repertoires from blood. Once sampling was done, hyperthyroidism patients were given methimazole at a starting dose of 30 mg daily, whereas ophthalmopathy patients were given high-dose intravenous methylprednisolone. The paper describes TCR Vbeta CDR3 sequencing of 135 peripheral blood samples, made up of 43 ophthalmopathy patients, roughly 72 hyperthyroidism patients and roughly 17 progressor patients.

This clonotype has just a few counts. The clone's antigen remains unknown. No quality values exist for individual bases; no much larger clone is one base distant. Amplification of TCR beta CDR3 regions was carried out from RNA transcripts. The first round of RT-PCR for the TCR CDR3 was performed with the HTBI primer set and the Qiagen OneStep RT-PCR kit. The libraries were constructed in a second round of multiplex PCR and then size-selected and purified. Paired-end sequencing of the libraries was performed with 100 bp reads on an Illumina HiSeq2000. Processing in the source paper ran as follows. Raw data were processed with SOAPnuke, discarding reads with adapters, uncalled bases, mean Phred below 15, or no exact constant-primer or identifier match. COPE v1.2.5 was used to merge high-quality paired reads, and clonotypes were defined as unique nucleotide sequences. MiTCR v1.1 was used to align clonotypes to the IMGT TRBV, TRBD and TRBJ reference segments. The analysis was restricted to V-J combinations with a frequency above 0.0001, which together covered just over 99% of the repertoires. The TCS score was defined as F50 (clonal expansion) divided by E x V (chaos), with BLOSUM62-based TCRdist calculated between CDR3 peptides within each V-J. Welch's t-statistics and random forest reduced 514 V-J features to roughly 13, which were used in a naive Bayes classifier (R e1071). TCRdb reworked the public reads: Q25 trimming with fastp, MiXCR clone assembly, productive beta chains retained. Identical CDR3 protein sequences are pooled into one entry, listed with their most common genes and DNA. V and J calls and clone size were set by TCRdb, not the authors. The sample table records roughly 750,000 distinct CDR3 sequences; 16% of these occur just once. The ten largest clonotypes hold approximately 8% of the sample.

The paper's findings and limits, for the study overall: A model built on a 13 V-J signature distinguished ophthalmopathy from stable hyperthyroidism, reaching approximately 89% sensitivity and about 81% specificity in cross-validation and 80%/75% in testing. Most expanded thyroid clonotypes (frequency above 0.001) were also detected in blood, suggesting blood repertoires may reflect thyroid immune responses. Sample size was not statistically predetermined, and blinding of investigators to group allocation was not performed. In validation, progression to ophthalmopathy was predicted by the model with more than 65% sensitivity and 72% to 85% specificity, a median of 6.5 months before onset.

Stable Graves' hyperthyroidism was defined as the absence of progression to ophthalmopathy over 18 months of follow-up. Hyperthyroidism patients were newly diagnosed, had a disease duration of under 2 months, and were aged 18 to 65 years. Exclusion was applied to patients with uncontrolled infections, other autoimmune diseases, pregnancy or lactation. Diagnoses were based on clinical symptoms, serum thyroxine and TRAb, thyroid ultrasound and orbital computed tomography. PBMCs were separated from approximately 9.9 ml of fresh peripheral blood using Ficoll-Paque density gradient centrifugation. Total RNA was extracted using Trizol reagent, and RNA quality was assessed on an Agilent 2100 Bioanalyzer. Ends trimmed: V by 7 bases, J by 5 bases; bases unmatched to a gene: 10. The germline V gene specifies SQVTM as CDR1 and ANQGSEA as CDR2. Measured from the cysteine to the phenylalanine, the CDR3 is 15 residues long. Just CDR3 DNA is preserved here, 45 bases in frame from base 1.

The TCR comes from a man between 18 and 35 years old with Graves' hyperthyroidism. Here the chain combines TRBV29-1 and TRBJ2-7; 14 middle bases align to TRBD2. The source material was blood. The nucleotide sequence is TGCAGCGCCTTACCGGGACTAGCGGGAGATGACGAGCAGTACTTC. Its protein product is CSALPGLAGDDEQYF.